The 11 T cell receptor beta chains listed next were all sequenced from one sample in a study of blood T cell repertoires in COVID-19. Sequenced by immunoSEQ multiplex PCR; TCRdb stores in-frame clones only, minus some. The sample carries almost 200,000 clones, 86% recorded once. The specimen was peripheral blood. The receptors were gathered from a woman aged 65 to 85 with acute or convalescent COVID-19.

This rearrangement joins TRBV2 to TRBJ1-5, with 11 nucleotides matching TRBD1. The CDR3 totals 16 residues. Germline V gene lookup returns CDR1 SNHLY and CDR2 FYNNEI. Trimming at V came to 0 bases and at J to 7 bases, leaving 5 bases not matched to a gene. CDR3 region: CASSEARTGGRQPQHF. CDR3 DNA sequence: TGTGCCAGCAGTGAAGCTAGGACAGGGGGCCGACAGCCCCAGCATTTT.

This rearrangement joins TRBV7-3 to TRBJ2-2, with 13 bases that match TRBD2. Trimming at V came to 1 base and at J to 5 bases, leaving 10 bases not matched to a gene. CDR1 and CDR2 from the germline V gene are SGHTA and FQGTGA. CDR3 length: 19 amino acids. CDR3 sequence reads: CASSLSPRLAGGLTGELFF. CDR3 nucleotide sequence: TGTGCCAGCAGCTTAAGTCCCCGACTAGCGGGAGGACTGACCGGGGAGCTGTTTTTT.

This clone was found once. The V call is TRBV28, the J call TRBJ1-5; D is unclear. Trimming took 2 bases from V and 6 from J, leaving 8 bases between them. Germline lookup yields CDR1 MDHEN and CDR2 SYDVKM. The CDR3 spans 13 residues. CDR3 nucleotide sequence: TGTGCCAGCAGTTTAGTGGTCGGTCAGCCCCAGCATTTT. Translation gives CASSLVVGQPQHF.

This chain joins TRBV5-1 and TRBJ2-7, with 9 bases aligning to TRBD1. The CDR3 consists of 14 residues. Trimming at V came to 4 bases and at J to 7 bases, leaving 9 bases not matched to a gene. In germline, CDR1 is SGHRS, CDR2 YFSETQ. The CDR3 DNA is TGCGCCAGCAGCCTGGTACAGGGGGCGCATGAGCAGTACTTC. It translates to CASSLVQGAHEQYF. Supplemented by reference TRBV5-1 and TRBJ2-7, the full variable domain reads KAGVTQTPRYLIKTRGQQVTLSCSPISGHRSVSWYQQTPGQGLQFLFEYFSETQRNKGNFPGRFSGRQFSNSRSEMNVSTLELGDSALYLCASSLVQGAHEQYFGPGTRLTVT.

A single count supports this clone. J is TRBJ1-1 and V is TRBV11-2; 9 positions match TRBD1. With V trimmed by 5 bases and J by 5 bases, 6 bases remained unmatched. There are 14 residues in the CDR3. From germline, CDR1 is SGHAT and CDR2 FQNNGV. The CDR3 reads CASSVQGALTEAFF. In DNA form, the CDR3 reads TGTGCCAGCAGCGTACAGGGGGCTTTGACTGAAGCTTTCTTT.

The V call is TRBV4-1, the J call TRBJ2-5; 9 bases align to TRBD2. Trimming took 0 bases from V and 5 from J; bases not matched to a gene: 7. This CDR3 spans 16 amino acids. Germline V CDR1 and CDR2: MGHRA, YSYEKL. CDR3 coding DNA: TGCGCCAGCAGCCAAGATCCCGCGGGGGGGCTTGAGACCCAGTACTTC. Translating it yields CASSQDPAGGLETQYF.

This clone was seen a few times. The chain is built from TRBV28 and TRBJ1-1; 7 nucleotides match TRBD1. From germline, CDR1 is MDHEN and CDR2 SYDVKM. The CDR3 has 15 amino acids. With V trimmed by 5 bases and J by 5 bases, 11 bases remained unmatched. The CDR3 sequence is CASSPETGRRTEAFF. The CDR3, as DNA: TGTGCCAGCAGTCCCGAGACAGGGAGGAGGACTGAAGCTTTCTTT.

Points on this clone: Other DNA sequences in this specimen translate into the identical CDR3. The rearrangement joins TRBV5-4 to TRBJ2-3; tentatively, D is TRBD2 (6 bases). There are 13 residues in the CDR3. Germline V lookup: CDR1 SGHNT, CDR2 YYREEE (reference sequence). Trimming shortened V by 0 bases and J by 4 bases, and 6 bases separated the two germline ends. CDR3 nucleotides: TGTGCCAGCAGCTTGGCGGGGGCAGATACGCAGTATTTT. It is translated as CASSLAGADTQYF.

The chain has TRBV28 and TRBJ2-5; weak D call: TRBD1 (6 bases). The CDR3 spans 16 residues. The V gene lost 4 bases and the J gene lost 4 bases, with 19 bases spanning the gap. Germline-derived CDR1 and CDR2 are MDHEN and SYDVKM. The CDR3 loop is CASSSPQGQGGETQYF. CDR3 in DNA: TGTGCCAGCAGTTCTCCCCAGGGGCAAGGGGGAGAGACCCAGTACTTC.

The chain joins TRBV9 to TRBJ1-1; 7 positions agree with TRBD1. There are 12 residues in the CDR3. With 3 bases clipped from V and 7 bases from J, the junction kept 3 bases outside the gene matches. The germline CDR1 and CDR2 sequences are SGDLS and YYNGEE. The CDR3 region is CASSGDSLEAFF. For the CDR3, the DNA is TGTGCCAGCAGCGGGGACAGTCTTGAAGCTTTCTTT.

The genes are TRBV10-3 and TRBJ2-1; D may be TRBD1 (6 bases). This CDR3 spans 16 amino acids. V shed 2 bases and J shed 3 bases, with 14 bases lying between them. CDR1 and CDR2 from the germline V gene are ENHRY and SYGVKD. The CDR3: CAISELTGKSYNEQFF. Here the CDR3 DNA reads TGTGCCATCAGTGAGCTTACAGGGAAAAGCTACAATGAGCAGTTCTTC.